This T cell receptor beta chain was obtained from a study of CD8+ T cells in alopecia areata. Background on the study: Treated patients swallowed 5 to 10 mg of oral tofacitinib twice daily. Findings and caveats of the study: Clonality exceeded that of normal scalp in lesional scalp, most notably in alopecia totalis/universalis. Many expanded lesional clones persisted in scalp and blood during tofacitinib treatment.

After isolation, RNA underwent reverse transcription to generate cDNA as the sequencing template. TCRdb's copy holds only in-frame clones and misses some; the assay was immunoSEQ multiplex PCR. The data hold approximately 200,000 clones, with 55% to 70% observed a single time. Treatment described: oral pan-JAK inhibitor, 5-10 mg twice daily. The authors sorted CD4+ and CD8+ T cells from PBMCs. As regards this clone: Its antigen is as yet unknown.

This CDR3 contains 16 residues. The germline gives CDR1 SGHTA, CDR2 FQGNSA. V gave up 4 bases and J gave up 4 bases; unmatched junction bases: 7. The material was CD4+ T cells sorted from blood, obtained at week 4, from a patient treated with tofacitinib. The origin of this receptor is a human donor with alopecia areata. V is TRBV7-2 and J is TRBJ2-5; 12 nucleotides align to TRBD1. The CDR3 sequence: CASSSGTGGIVETQYF. CDR3 in DNA: TGTGCCAGCAGCTCCGGGACAGGGGGCATAGTAGAGACCCAGTACTTC.